This entry features one T cell receptor (beta chain) sequence. Its antigen is undetermined. This record belongs to a study of T cell responses to AZD1222 COVID-19 vaccine. Study-wide results and caveats: Repertoire sampling happened only post peak T cell response. Along spike, vaccine-associated CD4 TCRs were found throughout, with dominance at 160-218 and 743-854. Following two doses of AZD1222, Spike-specific TCR breadth and depth rose. Close to half of spike-specific TCRs reportedly recognize unmutated variant regions.

TCRdb's table, derived via immunoSEQ multiplex PCR, lists solely in-frame clones and lacks some. The sample records roughly 120,000 clones, approximately 85% being singletons. The CDR3 length is 15 residues. V lost 0 bases and J 6 bases, leaving 15 bases between the germline ends. CDR1 SGHRS and CDR2 YFSETQ come from the germline V gene. The sequences come from peripheral blood, collected on day 0 of AZD1222 vaccination. This TCR came from an adult in good health. This sequence joins TRBV5-1 and TRBJ1-1, with D possibly being TRBD1 (6 bases). CDR3 bases: TGCGCCAGCAGCTTGGCAGGGGAGGTTTTCGCTGAAGCTTTCTTT. It specifies CASSLAGEVFAEAFF.